The entry below describes one TCR beta chain. This sample is drawn from a study of shared clonotypes between healthy human individuals. CDR3 length: 14 residues. Trimming removed 1 base from V and 4 bases from J, with 8 bases in between. CDR1 and CDR2 (germline): LGHNA, YSLEER. CD45RO-negative cells were positively selected for CCR7, leaving out terminally differentiated effector memory CD45RA+ cells. All donors were Caucasian adults living in Nashville, Tennessee. Each cell subset's genomic DNA was divided evenly among several immunoSEQ plates. Sequenced by immunoSEQ multiplex PCR; TCRdb stores in-frame clones only, minus some. The data hold about 1,900,000 clones, with about 95% observed a single time.

This receptor was identified in a man aged 18 to 30 in good health. The chain has TRBV4-3 and TRBJ2-4; no clear D gene. The sample consisted of naive CD8+ T cells sorted from blood. DNA of the CDR3: TGCGCCAGCAGCCAAGGGGTCTTAAAAAACATTCAGTACTTC. It encodes CASSQGVLKNIQYF.